The clone carrying this TCR beta chain was seen at least ten times. These data originate in a study of early T cells in non-severe SARS-CoV-2 infection. Germline V gives CDR1 MDHEN, CDR2 SYDVKM. The CDR3 consists of 14 residues. V lost 5 bases and J lost 0, with 9 bases in between. TCRdb passed the 5' RACE reads through MiXCR, listing each CDR3 protein once. This table has 45,000 to 60,000 distinct CDR3 sequences, more than 7.5% appearing once. Input material: whole blood. The chain joins TRBV28 to TRBJ2-3; D remains ambiguous. The TCR originated in an adult who was a healthcare worker with PCR-confirmed SARS-CoV-2 infection or an uninfected control (not recorded which). The CDR3 DNA is TGTGCCAGCAGTAAAATAACTAGCACAGATACGCAGTATTTT. This gives the protein CASSKITSTDTQYF.